This T cell receptor (beta chain) is drawn from a study of T cell responses to AZD1222 COVID-19 vaccine. Study-wide results and caveats: Along spike, vaccine-associated CD4 TCRs were found throughout, with dominance at 160-218 and 743-854.

Libraries were prepared by immunoSEQ multiplex PCR; TCRdb keeps only in-frame clonotypes and omits some of them. The data hold approximately 150,000 clones, with roughly 86% observed a single time. In its sample, this clone is medium-sized. The antigen remains undetermined. The trim removed 2 bases at V and 4 bases at J, leaving 8 bases unmatched. CDR3 length: 19 amino acids. CDR1 and CDR2 from the germline V gene are SEHNR and FQNEAQ (reference sequence). Pooled together were second doses at about 4 or about 12 weeks. The gene calls are TRBV7-9 and TRBJ2-1; TRBD2 aligns across 16 bases. The sequence came from an adult who received the AZD1222 COVID-19 vaccine. The specimen was peripheral blood, collected 28 days after the second AZD1222 dose. The CDR3 loop is CASSLPPGLAGGRYNEQFF. Here the CDR3 DNA reads TGTGCCAGCAGCTTACCCCCGGGACTAGCGGGAGGGAGGTACAATGAGCAGTTCTTC.